The entry below describes one T cell receptor beta chain. Its antigen is not yet known. There are no base qualities to consult, and no much larger clone falls within one base. This same CDR3 is encoded by further DNA sequences in the sample. The data belong to a study of cytomegalovirus exposure and HLA in healthy donors (dated by TCRdb to 2017 to 2019). About the investigation overall: An earlier analysis of roughly 630 of the donors reported about 250 Gb of sequence data and about 100 million unique TCR beta sequences from 190 million or so T cells. An early release that covered more than 550 HLA-typed donors contained around 300 gigabases of sequencing data and tens of millions of unique TCR sequences. Of the roughly 400 genotyped donors, over 70% fell in the genetic ancestry cluster associated with self-reported Caucasian donors. The study aimed to test whether cataloging public T cell receptors could reveal signatures of past pathogen exposure. The study used immunosequencing to profile the T cell repertoires of 670 or so subjects and linked those repertoires to cytomegalovirus serostatus. A separate validation cohort of roughly 110 different subjects was used in addition to the roughly 700-subject first cohort. To predict cytomegalovirus infection status, the study brought together high-throughput TCR immunosequencing, statistical association of individual TCRs with disease status, and machine learning. In a later analysis, previously published TCR beta repertoires from several hundred donors were re-analyzed and high-resolution HLA genotyping was added so that TCR occurrence patterns could be studied. Rather than using new phenotypic data, the later analysis identified candidate immune exposures from TCR beta sequences and from how often those sequences occurred across donors. To decide whether each TCR beta V gene segment behaved as functional or pseudogenic, an earlier analysis of approximately 620 of the donors relied on high-throughput TCR beta sequencing. Donor age, sex, ethnicity and CMV serostatus were collected together with the repertoire data. In a later genetic analysis, genome-wide SNP genotypes for about three fifths of the 666 donors were used, and that subset was treated as a discovery cohort. Every discovery cohort repertoire had been produced on one sequencing platform. HLA typing included class I and class II loci at four-digit resolution. The number of donors typed differed by locus, with roughly 629-640 for A, B, C, DRB1 and DQB1, roughly 520 for DQA1, 600 to 610 for DPA1, and some 440 for DPB1. Roughly 5 DR-DQ haplotypes were handled as single units for association and clustering because linkage in the cohort was strong. Among some 400 genotyped donors of the cohort, an average of about 240,000 unique TCR beta nucleotide sequences were sequenced per donor, roughly a sixth of them non-productive. The paper as a whole reports these results and caveats: In a later genetic analysis, a missense DCLRE1C variant was associated with V-gene and J-gene trimming of TCR beta chains, and the association was replicated in an independent cohort. Because counts were too low, approximately 18 rarely observed V segments, including chromosome 9 orphons, were excluded from the earlier analysis of some 540 of the donors. The authors suggested that the approach could potentially be generalized to other disease states and immunological phenotypes. The 87-base-pair reads could not distinguish some IMGT-functional V segments, including TRBV6-2 and TRBV6-3, so those segments were excluded. In this cohort, only TCR beta chains were sequenced, and detectable features were limited by the absence of alpha or paired-chain data. In an earlier analysis of several hundred of the donors, most TCR beta V segments were observed in productive rearrangements about 90% or about 30% of the time, broadly matching IMGT annotations. In vitro tests confirmed that a few of the cytomegalovirus-associated TCR beta chains recognize cytomegalovirus antigens. When HLA alleles, especially DR and DQ, strongly co-occurred, attributing TCR associations to individual alleles was difficult. In both the original and validation cohorts, the classifier was reported to diagnose cytomegalovirus status with high specificity and sensitivity. According to a later analysis, parvovirus B19, influenza, CMV and Epstein-Barr virus appeared linked to several top co-occurrence clusters. Immune exposure information for the cohort was limited to CMV serostatus. According to a later analysis, TCR association rates differed among HLA loci, with DRB1 alleles showing the most associated TCRs and HLA-C alleles showing the fewest. Because HLA typing was missing for some donors at each locus, association tests included only the typed subset. Roughly uniform sequencing depth across donors was assumed in presence/absence analyses, although this assumption may not hold. Most TCR sequences were seen in very few donors, while some public TCRs were found in many individuals. Linkage disequilibrium might explain the correlated functional status among segregating V segments, but an unknown experimental factor could not be excluded. Specific HLA alleles were associated with roughly 17,000 TCR beta sequences at a false discovery rate of 0.05 in a later analysis. A total of some 180 TCR beta chains were listed by the study as associated with cytomegalovirus. A group of highly shared sequence variants was considered likely to be a technical artifact of the sequencing pipeline. According to a later genetic analysis, donors in an Asian-associated ancestry cluster had fewer N-insertions in productive TCRs than the approximately 700-donor mean. In a later analysis, HLA-associated TCR beta chains showed more clonal expansion and lower generation probabilities than non-associated chains that were equally common. A further reported finding was that TCR beta sequences accurately predicted the HLA-A and HLA-B alleles for most subjects in the first cohort. According to a later analysis, most CMV-associated TCR beta chains appeared to be HLA-restricted, and the HLA associations seemed to be driven largely by CMV exposure.

The cohort consisted of hundreds of healthy bone marrow donors. At the time of sampling, all cohort members were nominally healthy, though unrecorded immune exposures were likely present. The donor tested CMV seronegative and was one of the 352 seronegative cohort members. Every donor gave a peripheral blood sample, and the peripheral blood mononuclear cells from that sample were used for TCR beta sequencing. Genomic DNA was extracted from the blood cell samples with the Qiagen DNeasy Blood Extraction Kit. At the junction V is shortened by 0 bases and J by 0 bases, with 6 bases in between. Taken from the germline V gene, the CDR1 and CDR2 loops are SGHRS and YFSETQ. The CDR3, from cysteine to phenylalanine, totals 15 residues. Only the CDR3 part of the read is kept: 45 bases, read in frame from the first base. To prepare the library, the immunoSEQ multiplex PCR assay was applied. A mixture of 60 forward primers for TCR Vbeta segments and 13 reverse primers for TCR Jbeta segments was used in the multiplex PCR. A multiplex PCR assay on genomic DNA amplified the CDR3 region of rearranged TCR beta genes. The Illumina HiSeq System was used to sequence the amplified TCR beta libraries as 87-base-pair reads. For the original study's pipeline: In a later analysis, 70 million to 95 million unique TCR beta chains were counted across the 650 to 750 repertoires, and about 9.9 million of these chains were shared by at least two donors. A nearest-neighbor algorithm error-corrected the raw reads and collapsed the reads into unique sequences, merging closely related sequences to remove PCR and sequencing errors. V, D and J gene segments were assigned by aligning CDR3 sequences to IMGT reference sequences. For a sequence to be retained, at least a six-nucleotide match to both a V gene segment and a J gene segment was required. Rearrangements were called productive when the CDR3 lacked stop codons and stayed in frame with V and J; all others were non-productive. CDR3 was defined according to IMGT convention as the region running from the second conserved V-encoded cysteine to the conserved J-encoded phenylalanine. Sequences without an unambiguous match to a single V gene segment were excluded from the earlier analysis of 450 to 650 of the donors. In an earlier analysis of 587 of the donors, a V segment was called functional when productive rearrangements were above 56.7%, and segregating when the standard deviation between donors exceeded 5%. A statistical classification framework was built to diagnose cytomegalovirus status from the catalog of TCR beta chain sequences. In a later analysis, V and J genes were assigned by comparing TCR nucleotide sequences against IMGT/GENE-DB human TR gene sequences. A later analysis assigned CDR3 sequences and most-parsimonious VDJ recombination scenarios with the TCRdist pipeline. A later analysis defined each TCR beta chain by its CDR3 amino acid sequence plus V-gene family, and excluded reads lacking a unique V-gene family. A later analysis removed 450 to 600 highly shared, low-generation-probability nucleotide sequences to deal with suspected cross-contamination and a sequencing artifact. In a later analysis, a clonal expansion index was calculated for each public chain from normalized within-repertoire ranks of inferred template counts. Generation probabilities in a later analysis came from a VDJ recombination model fitted to out-of-frame rearrangements, and those results were checked against IGoR. In a later analysis, TCR-TCR, TCR-HLA and TCR-CMV co-occurrence was scored with hypergeometric tests, and a repertoire-size bias correction was applied to TCR pairs. In a later analysis, false discovery rates were estimated by permuting HLA or CMV assignments 20 times. In a later analysis, co-occurring TCRs were grouped using DBSCAN, and TCRdist sequence similarity was added for clustering within HLA-allele-positive subsets. For co-occurrence clustering, repertoires with fewer than 30,000 or more than 120,000 public chains were excluded, along with roughly five repertoires with anomalous nucleotide sharing. The source is immuneACCESS, and TCRdb retained only in-frame sequences with V and J called. Part of the clones is not carried over; for the studies checked, unresolved V genes explain less than half of this, and the remainder is unexplained. D and trimming were read from the DNA, whereas the V and J calls and clone size are those reported in that table. The sample table holds some 200,000 clones, of which around four fifths were seen once. The ten largest make up roughly 0.75% of the sample.

The material sequenced was PBMCs. This clonotype originated in a woman under 30 in good health and CMV-seronegative. The sequence is built from TRBV5-1 and TRBJ2-2; TRBD1 is perhaps the D gene, given 5 matching bases. The bases read TGCGCCAGCAGCTTGGGGACACCGAACACCGGGGAGCTGTTTTTT. Its protein product is CASSLGTPNTGELFF.